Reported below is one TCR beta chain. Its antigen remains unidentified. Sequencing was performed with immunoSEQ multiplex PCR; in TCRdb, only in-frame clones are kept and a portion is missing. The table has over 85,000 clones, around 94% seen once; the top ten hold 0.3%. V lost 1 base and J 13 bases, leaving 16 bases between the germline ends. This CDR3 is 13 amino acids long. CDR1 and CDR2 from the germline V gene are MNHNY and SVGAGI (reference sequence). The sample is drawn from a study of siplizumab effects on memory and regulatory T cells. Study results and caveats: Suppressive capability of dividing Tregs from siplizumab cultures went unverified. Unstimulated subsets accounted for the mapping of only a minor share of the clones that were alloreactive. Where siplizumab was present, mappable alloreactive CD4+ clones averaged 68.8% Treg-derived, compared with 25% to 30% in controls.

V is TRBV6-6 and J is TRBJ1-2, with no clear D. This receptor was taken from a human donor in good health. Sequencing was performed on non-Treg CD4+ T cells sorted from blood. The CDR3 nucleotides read TGTGCCAGCAGTTACTTAGGGAGGAATCGCTGCACCTTC. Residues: CASSYLGRNRCTF.